This is a list of T cell receptor beta chains from one sample in a study of spatial heterogeneity in lung cancer. TCRdb processed the 5' RACE reads anew with MiXCR; each CDR3 protein has one entry. Of some 55,000 distinct CDR3 sequences listed, 6.3% are singletons. The sample here was PBMCs, taken at surgery. The receptors were gathered from a female donor with early-stage non-small cell lung cancer. Each CDR3 is given with its conserved first and last residue. D genes are given only for firm matches. Only part of the rows carry a size: once, few, many, or a class if the clone is expanded.

clone size	J gene	D gene	V gene	CDR3 DNA	CDR3 protein
many	TRBJ1-2	-	TRBV18	TGTGCCAGCTCAAGGGACGGCTATGGCTACACCTTC	CASSRDGYGYTF
few	TRBJ1-5	-	TRBV3-1	TGTGCCAGCAGCCAGAGGGGAGGTGATCAGCCCCAGCATTTT	CASSQRGGDQPQHF
many	TRBJ2-5	TRBD2	TRBV11-2	TGTGCCAGCAGCTTAACCCTCCAAGGCGGGAGGGCCGAAGAGACCCAGTACTTC	CASSLTLQGGRAEETQYF
-	TRBJ2-1	-	TRBV9	TGTGCCAGCAGCGTAGGAACAGGATCGTACAATGAGCAGTTCTTC	CASSVGTGSYNEQFF
few	TRBJ2-1	TRBD2	TRBV7-3	TGTGCCAGCAGCCGTACGGGAGGCTACAATGAGCAGTTCTTC	CASSRTGGYNEQFF
-	TRBJ1-6	-	TRBV28	TGTGCCAGCAGTAGGGACGGATCTCTCAATAATTCACCCCTCCACTTT	CASSRDGSLNNSPLHF
few	TRBJ1-1	-	TRBV3-1	TGTGCCAGCAGCCAAGAACGGGCCTCTTTGAACACTGAAGCTTTCTTT	CASSQERASLNTEAFF
many	TRBJ2-1	-	TRBV6-6	TGTGCCAGCAGTTACCCCGGAGGCGGGGCTTACAATGAGCAGTTCTTC	CASSYPGGGAYNEQFF
few	TRBJ2-3	-	TRBV12-3/TRBV12-4	TGTGCCAGCAGTGGCGGGACGGGAGATACGCAGTATTTT	CASSGGTGDTQYF
many	TRBJ2-1	TRBD2	TRBV7-3	TGTGCCAGCAGCCCACGAGCGGGGGGCGGTTACAATGAGCAGTTCTTC	CASSPRAGGGYNEQFF
many	TRBJ1-1	TRBD1	TRBV28	TGTGCCAGCAGCTTGCTCGGGACAGCTACCATGAACACTGAAGCTTTCTTT	CASSLLGTATMNTEAFF
-	TRBJ2-7	TRBD1	TRBV28	TGTGCCAGCAGAAGGACAGGCTACGAGCAGTACTTC	CASRRTGYEQYF
-	TRBJ1-1	-	TRBV15	TGTGCCACCAATTCCCCTCAGGTGGACACTGAAGCTTTCTTT	CATNSPQVDTEAFF
many	TRBJ1-5	-	TRBV5-4	TGTGCCAGCAGCTTGGATCCGGGAGGCCAGCCCCAGCATTTT	CASSLDPGGQPQHF
-	TRBJ1-4	-	TRBV3-1	TGTGCCAGCAGCCTAGGCTCATTTGAAAAACTGTTTTTT	CASSLGSFEKLFF
-	TRBJ2-1	-	TRBV5-1	TGCGCCAGCAGCACCGACAGCTCCTACAATCAGCAGTTCTTC	CASSTDSSYNQQFF
many	TRBJ2-5	TRBD2	TRBV5-1	TGCGCCAGCGGCCGACTAGCGGGGACCCAAGAGACCCAGTACTTC	CASGRLAGTQETQYF
-	TRBJ2-4	-	TRBV5-1	TGCGCCAGCAGCCCAGGGGACGCCAAAAACATTCAGTACTTC	CASSPGDAKNIQYF
-	TRBJ2-7	-	TRBV27	TGTGCCAGCAGCGTCCTCACAAACTACGAGCAGTACTTC	CASSVLTNYEQYF
-	TRBJ2-3	-	TRBV3-1	TGTGCCAGCAGGCGCCAAGATACGCAGTATTTT	CASRRQDTQYF
many	TRBJ2-3	TRBD2	TRBV6-5	TGTGCCAGCAGTCCTCGGTCTAGCGGGAGAACAGATACGCAGTATTTT	CASSPRSSGRTDTQYF
many	TRBJ2-3	TRBD2	TRBV12-3/TRBV12-4	TGTGCCAGCAGATCCTCAGCGGGATCCACAGATACGCAGTATTTT	CASRSSAGSTDTQYF
-	TRBJ1-3	-	TRBV28	TGTGCCAGCAGTTTATCAGGCACTGGAAACACCATATATTTT	CASSLSGTGNTIYF
few	TRBJ1-2	-	TRBV20-1	TGCAGTGCTAATGGACAGATCTATGGCTACACCTTC	CSANGQIYGYTF
many	TRBJ2-1	TRBD1	TRBV6-5	TGTGCCAGCAGTCTAACAGGGGGGTACAATGAGCAGTTCTTC	CASSLTGGYNEQFF
-	TRBJ2-3	TRBD2	TRBV20-1	TGCAGTGCTAGAGGACTAGCGGAGCTCTCTAGCACAGATACGCAGTATTTT	CSARGLAELSSTDTQYF
many	TRBJ1-1	-	TRBV3-1	TGTGCCAGCAGTCACTACTACACGGCGAGAGACACTGAAGCTTTCTTT	CASSHYYTARDTEAFF
many	TRBJ2-3	-	TRBV7-8	TGTGCCAGCAGCCGACTGGAGGGGTGGGGCACAGATACGCAGTATTTT	CASSRLEGWGTDTQYF
-	TRBJ1-4	TRBD1	TRBV12-3/TRBV12-4	TGTGCCAGCAGTTTAGGGACAGGGTCGGGGGAAAAACTGTTTTTT	CASSLGTGSGEKLFF
many	TRBJ2-5	-	TRBV15	TGTGCCACCAGCAGAAAACCGTCCGAGGGGGAGACCCAGTACTTC	CATSRKPSEGETQYF
many	TRBJ2-2	-	TRBV7-2	TGTGCCAGCAGGGGGCAGGTGAACACCGGGGAGCTGTTTTTT	CASRGQVNTGELFF
few	TRBJ2-7	TRBD1	TRBV7-9	TGTGCCAGCAGCTTAGGACAGGGTGGGACGGCTTACGAGCAGTACTTC	CASSLGQGGTAYEQYF
many	TRBJ1-5	-	TRBV7-2	TGTGCCAGCTCTCCCTGGGGGCAGCCCCAGCATTTT	CASSPWGQPQHF
few	TRBJ1-5	-	TRBV27	TGTGCCAGCAGTTTTAGGGGGGGCCCAAGCAATCAGCCCCAGCATTTT	CASSFRGGPSNQPQHF
-	TRBJ2-4	-	TRBV24-1	TGTGCCACCAGTGACCCACAGGACGTGAAAAACATTCAGTACTTC	CATSDPQDVKNIQYF
-	TRBJ2-6	-	TRBV28	TGTGCCAGCAGACAATCCGGGCCGGGTAACGTCCTGACTTTC	CASRQSGPGNVLTF
many	TRBJ2-3	TRBD1	TRBV9	TGTGCCAGCAGCTTTCTACAGGGGCAAACAGATACGCAGTATTTT	CASSFLQGQTDTQYF
-	TRBJ2-7	-	TRBV5-6	TGTGCCAGCAGCGCCCTTGCATCAAGCTCCTACGAGCAGTACTTC	CASSALASSSYEQYF
many	TRBJ2-3	TRBD2	TRBV27	TGTGCCAGCAGTTCCCCCCGGGAGGCTCAATCGGGCACAGATACGCAGTATTTT	CASSSPREAQSGTDTQYF
many	TRBJ1-5	-	TRBV28	TGTGCCAGCAGTTCCGAACTCACCGAGCACAATCAGCCCCAGCATTTT	CASSSELTEHNQPQHF
-	TRBJ1-5	-	TRBV19	TGTGCCAGTACAAAACAGGGTGGCAATCAGCCCCAGCATTTT	CASTKQGGNQPQHF
medium-sized	TRBJ2-3	TRBD2	TRBV7-9	TGTGCCAGCAGCTTTGCGCGGGAGACAGATACGCAGTATTTT	CASSFARETDTQYF